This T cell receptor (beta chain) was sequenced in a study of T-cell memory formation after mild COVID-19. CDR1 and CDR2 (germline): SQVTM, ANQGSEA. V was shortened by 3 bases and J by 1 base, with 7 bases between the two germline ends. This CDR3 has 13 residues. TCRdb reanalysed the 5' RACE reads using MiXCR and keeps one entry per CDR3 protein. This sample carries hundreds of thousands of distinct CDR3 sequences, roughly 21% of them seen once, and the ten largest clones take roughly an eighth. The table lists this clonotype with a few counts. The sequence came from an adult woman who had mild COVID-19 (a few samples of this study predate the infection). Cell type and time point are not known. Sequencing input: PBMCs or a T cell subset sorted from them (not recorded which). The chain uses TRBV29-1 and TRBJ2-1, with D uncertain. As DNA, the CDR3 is TGCAGCGTTGATTCCGGTTCCTACAATGAGCAGTTCTTC. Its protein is CSVDSGSYNEQFF.